Listed below are T cell receptor beta chains from one sample, sequenced in a study of cytomegalovirus exposure and HLA in healthy donors. Measured with immunoSEQ multiplex PCR; TCRdb has only the in-frame clones, and not every one. This sample has some 93,000 clones; around 84% occur once, and the top ten carry roughly 3%. The sequenced sample consisted of PBMCs. These receptors came from a woman aged 40 to 50 in good health and CMV-seronegative. CDR3s leave out the opening cysteine and the closing phenylalanine or tryptophan. Each record gives: V gene, J gene, CDR3 protein.

V: TRBV5-1
J: TRBJ1-1
CDR3: ASSLGYRGDSTEAF

V: TRBV6-4
J: TRBJ2-7
CDR3: ASSDGTSGNEQY

V: TRBV30
J: TRBJ1-3
CDR3: AWSVKGATGNTIY

V: TRBV19
J: TRBJ2-7
CDR3: ASSRTGSNYEQY

V: TRBV6-1
J: TRBJ2-7
CDR3: ASSRAGRYEQY

V: TRBV30
J: TRBJ2-3
CDR3: ACSTLADTQY

V: TRBV2
J: TRBJ1-5
CDR3: ACRQGRANQPQH

V: TRBV10-3
J: TRBJ1-4
CDR3: AISGTGSAEKLF

V: TRBV25-1
J: TRBJ2-4
CDR3: ASSEFGDKDIQY

V: TRBV2
J: TRBJ2-1
CDR3: ASLFGLAGGWEQF

V: TRBV19
J: TRBJ2-2
CDR3: ASTAGVNTGELF

V: TRBV28
J: TRBJ1-2
CDR3: ASSSRDYGYT

V: TRBV14
J: TRBJ2-2
CDR3: ASSQGTVFRTGELF

V: TRBV18
J: TRBJ1-1
CDR3: ASSPRQNTEAF

V: TRBV19
J: TRBJ2-7
CDR3: ASSAQSFSHEQY